A single sample is the source of the 27 T cell receptor beta chains below, sequenced in a study of shared clonotypes between healthy human individuals. The protocol was immunoSEQ multiplex PCR, while the TCRdb copy is restricted to in-frame clones and leaves out a portion. The sample lists 2 million to 2.5 million clones; about nine tenths were seen once. Sequencing was performed on naive CD4+ T cells from PBMCs. Stated subset: CD45RA+ positively selected. All receptors derive from a man aged 18 to 29 in good health. Some clones in this sample may be carry-over from other donors' samples.

The V gene is TRBV11-3, the J gene TRBJ2-2; D call uncertain. The V gene lost 2 bases and the J gene lost 8 bases, with 9 bases spanning the gap. Germline assignment: CDR1 SGHNT and CDR2 YENEEA. The length of the CDR3 is 13 residues. This CDR3 is CASSLKRVGELFF. CDR3 DNA: TGTGCCAGCAGCTTAAAACGCGTTGGGGAGCTGTTTTTT.

The rearrangement links TRBV29-1 to TRBJ2-3; D remains ambiguous. V was shortened by 7 bases and J by 4 bases, with 18 bases between the two germline ends. Looked up from germline, CDR1 is SQVTM and CDR2 is ANQGSEA. The CDR3 is made up of 14 amino acids. CDR3 region: CSALNYVRPDTQYF. CDR3 nucleotides: TGCAGCGCCCTTAACTACGTTCGGCCAGATACGCAGTATTTT.

The rearrangement links TRBV7-3 to TRBJ2-3; D is unresolved. Germline V CDR1 and CDR2: SGHTA, FQGTGA. V was pared by 2 bases and J by 2 bases, with 5 bases between. The CDR3 spans 13 residues. CDR3 sequence (DNA): TGTGCCAGCAGCTTACTGGACACAGATACGCAGTATTTT. Its protein product is CASSLLDTDTQYF.

The V and J genes are TRBV9 and TRBJ2-6; TRBD1 matches at 10 bases. The CDR3 covers 16 residues. Looked up from germline, CDR1 is SGDLS and CDR2 is YYNGEE. V trimming: 3 bases; J trimming: 2 bases; junction bases outside the gene matches: 2. In DNA form, the CDR3 reads TGTGCCAGCAGCGCGGGGACAGGGGCTGGGGCCAACGTCCTGACTTTC. As protein: CASSAGTGAGANVLTF.

The V and J genes are TRBV7-7 and TRBJ2-3; 10 nucleotides match TRBD2. The CDR3 contains 17 residues. V trimming: 1 base; J trimming: 1 base; junction bases outside the gene matches: 5. The germline gives CDR1 SSHAT, CDR2 FNYEAQ (reference sequence). DNA of the CDR3: TGTGCCAGCAGCTTAGTTCCCCTAGCGGGGGGCACAGATACGCAGTATTTT. Protein product: CASSLVPLAGGTDTQYF.

The J gene is TRBJ2-4, the V gene TRBV7-9; D remains unclear. Germline V gene lookup returns CDR1 SEHNR and CDR2 FQNEAQ (reference sequence). The CDR3 totals 16 residues. V lost 1 base to trimming and J lost 0 bases, with 10 bases between them. CDR3 region: CASSLDRRAAKNIQYF. The CDR3 coding sequence is TGTGCCAGCAGCTTAGATCGCAGAGCAGCCAAAAACATTCAGTACTTC.

The chain combines TRBV6-6 with TRBJ1-2; 8 positions match TRBD1. The CDR3 is 15 amino acids. The trim removed 2 bases at V and 6 bases at J, leaving 8 bases unmatched. Per the germline V gene, CDR1 is MNHNY and CDR2 is SVGAGI (reference sequence). CDR3 DNA: TGTGCCAGCAGTTACGGACAGGGCTCCCTCGATGGCTACACCTTC. This gives the protein CASSYGQGSLDGYTF.

This chain uses TRBV7-2 with TRBJ2-1; D remains ambiguous. Germline-derived CDR1 and CDR2 are SGHTA and FQGNSA. V was cut by 6 bases and J by 2 bases, with 2 bases left in between. CDR3 length: 11 amino acids. CDR3 sequence reads: CASRTYNEQFF. CDR3 nucleotides: TGTGCCAGCAGGACCTACAATGAGCAGTTCTTC.

The chain is built from TRBV5-1 and TRBJ2-1; perhaps D is TRBD1 or TRBD2 (5 bases each). The CDR3 totals 15 residues. The germline V and J ends were trimmed by 1 base and 4 bases, with 12 bases remaining between them. Germline V gene lookup returns CDR1 SGHRS and CDR2 YFSETQ. The CDR3: CASSLFVGRYNEQFF. CDR3 nucleotide sequence: TGCGCCAGCAGCTTGTTTGTGGGACGGTACAATGAGCAGTTCTTC.

The rearrangement uses TRBV6-1 and TRBJ1-1; D ambiguous. Between the trimmed V and J ends, which lost 4 bases and 1 base, there was a span of 7 bases. The CDR3 extends over 13 amino acids. Germline CDR1 is MNHNS and CDR2 is SASEGT. This CDR3 is CASSANPNTEAFF. The CDR3 DNA follows: TGTGCCAGCAGTGCCAACCCGAACACTGAAGCTTTCTTT.

The rearrangement links TRBV6-1 to TRBJ2-7; TRBD1 might be the D (5 bases). V lost 2 bases to trimming and J lost 5 bases, with 19 bases between them. In germline, CDR1 is MNHNS, CDR2 SASEGT. CDR3 size: 16 residues. CDR3 DNA sequence: TGTGCCAGCAGTGAATTCTCAGGGCTCAGCAGCAACGAGCAGTACTTC. Protein product: CASSEFSGLSSNEQYF.

In the case of this clone: This sample also contains other DNA sequences that code for the same CDR3. This chain links TRBV28 with TRBJ2-1; D possibly corresponds to TRBD2 (6 bases). Trimming pared 6 bases from V and 2 bases from J, leaving 11 bases between. CDR3 length equals 14 residues. Germline-derived CDR1 and CDR2 are MDHEN and SYDVKM. In DNA, the CDR3 is TGTGCCAGCAGCCCCGGGGGAACCTACAATGAGCAGTTCTTC. Translating it yields CASSPGGTYNEQFF.

This rearrangement joins TRBV6-1 to TRBJ1-4; no clear D. The germline gives CDR1 MNHNS, CDR2 SASEGT. This CDR3 is built from 14 residues. V lost 2 bases, J lost 3 bases, and 7 bases lay in between. Written as DNA, the CDR3 is TGTGCCAGCAGTGAAAGGCAGCCTAATGAAAAACTGTTTTTT. It encodes CASSERQPNEKLFF.

Only one count was recorded for this clone. This chain connects TRBV18 to TRBJ2-7; 11 bases agree with TRBD2. The ends lost 0 bases at V and 5 bases at J; junction bases unmatched: 6. The length of the CDR3 is 16 residues. Germline V gene sequence: CDR1 KGHSH, CDR2 LQKENI. CDR3 sequence: CASSPPLTSGAHEQYF. DNA of the CDR3: TGTGCCAGCTCACCACCGTTGACTAGCGGGGCCCACGAGCAGTACTTC.

V usage is TRBV4-1 and J usage is TRBJ1-2, with D possibly TRBD1 on 5 matching bases. There are 16 residues in the CDR3. V dropped 0 bases and J dropped 4 bases, with 15 bases sitting between them. Germline CDR1 is MGHRA and CDR2 is YSYEKL. The CDR3, as DNA: TGCGCCAGCAGCCAAGAAGCCGGGACGCGTTTCTATGGCTACACCTTC. It yields the protein CASSQEAGTRFYGYTF.

The chain links TRBV4-1 to TRBJ1-3; 7 nucleotides agree with TRBD1. The V gene end was trimmed by 2 bases and the J gene end by 0 bases; junction bases not matched to a gene: 16. The germline CDR1 and CDR2 sequences are MGHRA and YSYEKL. The CDR3 is 20 amino acids. The CDR3 DNA reads TGCGCCAGCAGCCAAACTAGAGACCGGGACAGCGGCTACTCTGGAAACACCATATATTTT. Protein: CASSQTRDRDSGYSGNTIYF.

The rearrangement links TRBV28 to TRBJ1-6, with D possibly matching TRBD1 (6 bases). V was clipped by 7 bases and J by 7 bases, with 14 bases between them. The CDR3 has 14 residues. Germline CDR1 is MDHEN and CDR2 is SYDVKM. DNA for the CDR3: TGTGCCAGCACCTTACAGGGCTCGAATTCACCCCTCCACTTT. It codes for CASTLQGSNSPLHF.

The V gene is TRBV7-8, the J gene TRBJ2-1; D unresolved. The CDR3 runs 16 residues. Germline CDR1 is SGHVS and CDR2 is FQNEAQ. Trimming took off 1 base at V and 10 bases at J, with 20 bases between the two ends. CDR3 protein: CASSLVSLKTRPEQFF. In DNA form, the CDR3 reads TGTGCCAGCAGCTTAGTGTCCCTAAAGACCCGACCGGAGCAGTTCTTC. Together with reference TRBV7-8 and TRBJ2-1, the CDR3 gives the full variable domain: GAGVSQSPRYKVAKRGQDVALRCDPISGHVSLFWYQQALGQGPEFLTYFQNEAQLDKSGLPSDRFFAERPEGSVSTLKIQRTQQEDSAVYLCASSLVSLKTRPEQFFGPGTRLTVL.

The genes are TRBV2 and TRBJ2-3; TRBD2 might be the D (5 bases). CDR1 is SNHLY and CDR2 is FYNNEI in the germline V gene. The CDR3 contains 14 residues. Trimming took 3 bases from V and 6 from J, leaving 13 bases between them. The CDR3 loop is CASSDRTQADTQYF. The DNA for the CDR3 is TGTGCCAGCAGTGACAGGACTCAGGCGGATACGCAGTATTTT.

This clone was recorded only once. The chain couples TRBV9 to TRBJ1-2; 7 bases fit TRBD1. The CDR3 contains 13 residues. Germline CDR1 is SGDLS and CDR2 is YYNGEE. The V and J ends lost 3 bases and 8 bases, in that order; junction bases with no gene match: 7. CDR3 in DNA: TGTGCCAGCAGCGCAGCAGGGGGTTGGGGCTACACCTTC. This encodes CASSAAGGWGYTF.

The rearrangement joins TRBV7-8 to TRBJ2-5, with D possibly being TRBD1 or TRBD2 (5 bases each). The CDR3 has 13 amino acids. CDR1 and CDR2 (germline): SGHVS, FQNEAQ. V was clipped by 4 bases and J by 5 bases, with 11 bases between them. CDR3 residues: CASSSGTAETQYF. The CDR3 DNA sequence: TGTGCCAGCAGCTCCGGGACCGCGGAGACCCAGTACTTC.

CDR3 amino acids: CASSQGPGQTNTEAFF. The CDR3 DNA follows: TGCGCCAGCAGCCAAGGACCGGGACAGACGAACACTGAAGCTTTCTTT. The chain combines TRBV4-1 with TRBJ1-1; 7 bases map to TRBD1. Germline V gene lookup returns CDR1 MGHRA and CDR2 YSYEKL. The trim removed 1 base at V and 1 base at J, leaving 6 bases unmatched. This CDR3 comprises 16 residues.

The chain is built from TRBV12-5 and TRBJ2-5; 9 bases match TRBD2. V gave up 7 bases and J gave up 3 bases; unmatched junction bases: 9. CDR3 length: 15 amino acids. Germline CDR1 and CDR2: LGHNT and FRNRAP. The CDR3 DNA sequence: TGTGCTAGTGCCACCGTACCTAGCGGGGAAGAGACCCAGTACTTC. Amino acid sequence: CASATVPSGEETQYF.

The chain uses TRBV28 and TRBJ2-7, with TRBD1 identical over 7 bases. V gave up 3 bases and J gave up 5 bases; unmatched junction bases: 7. The CDR3 runs 14 residues. CDR1 MDHEN and CDR2 SYDVKM come from the germline V gene. For the CDR3, the DNA is TGTGCCAGCAGTTTTTTGCAGGGGGTCAACGAGCAGTACTTC. Protein sequence: CASSFLQGVNEQYF. The whole variable domain, remainder taken from reference TRBV28 and TRBJ2-7, is DVKVTQSSRYLVKRTGEKVFLECVQDMDHENMFWYRQDPGLGLRLIYFSYDVKMKEKGDIPEGYSVSREKKERFSLILESASTNQTSMYLCASSFLQGVNEQYFGPGTRLTVT.

As for this clone: At the DNA level, this CDR3 is encoded by other sequences in the same sample as well. The J gene is TRBJ1-5, the V gene TRBV5-1; D unresolved. CDR3 length equals 14 residues. Germline lookup yields CDR1 SGHRS and CDR2 YFSETQ. Trimming took 1 base from V and 0 from J, leaving 5 bases between them. The CDR3: CASSLSGSNQPQHF. CDR3 DNA sequence: TGCGCCAGCAGCTTGAGTGGTAGCAATCAGCCCCAGCATTTT.

This chain links TRBV14 with TRBJ1-2; 12 bases match TRBD1. The CDR3 spans 15 residues. Germline CDR1 and CDR2: SGHDN and FVKESK. The V and J ends lost 4 bases and 5 bases, in that order; junction bases with no gene match: 5. The CDR3 DNA reads as TGTGCCAGCAGCCTGGGGACAGGGGGCTGGTATGGCTACACCTTC. Translation gives CASSLGTGGWYGYTF.

The chain has TRBV25-1 and TRBJ2-7; 7 nucleotides match TRBD1. Germline V gene lookup returns CDR1 MGHDK and CDR2 SYGVNS. The CDR3 length is 13 residues. V was pared by 6 bases and J by 0 bases, with 2 bases of the junction left unmatched. This CDR3 is CASRAGGSYEQYF. Written as DNA, the CDR3 is TGTGCCAGCAGGGCAGGGGGCTCCTACGAGCAGTACTTC.